The present TCR beta chain was sequenced within a study of T cells in Graves' hyperthyroidism and ophthalmopathy. Study-wide background: Peripheral blood specimens were obtained at initial diagnosis, prior to any treatment.

Trimming took 6 bases from V and 8 from J, leaving 22 bases between them. The CDR3 is 15 residues long. The germline V gene has CDR1 MNHEY and CDR2 SVGEGT. There were TCR beta CDR3 regions amplified from RNA transcripts. The TCR CDR3 first-round RT-PCR relied on the HTBI primer set. MiXCR, applied by TCRdb to the multiplex PCR reads, yields one record per CDR3 protein. The data contain about 290,000 distinct CDR3 sequences, 10% to 15% of them singletons. Patients aged 18 to 65 had newly diagnosed hyperthyroidism lasting under 2 months. Patients were excluded for uncontrolled infection, other autoimmune disease, pregnancy or lactation. This clonotype was counted ten times or more.

Input material: blood. The rearrangement joins TRBV6-2 or TRBV6-3 to TRBJ1-1; no definite D call. The clonotype comes from a woman between 25 and 40 years old with Graves' hyperthyroidism that later progressed to Graves' ophthalmopathy. The CDR3 nucleotides are TGTGCCAGCAGATCGCCTGACGGTGCCCTAGACGAAGCTTTCTTT. Amino acid sequence: CASRSPDGALDEAFF.